A single sample is the source of the 6 T cell receptor beta chains below, sequenced in a study of blood T cell repertoires in COVID-19 (dated by TCRdb to about 2020). The library was built by means of the immunoSEQ multiplex PCR assay. The immuneACCESS repertoire file appears here via TCRdb, limited to in-frame rearrangements. These files lack a portion of the clones; in checked studies, under half of the deficit traces to unresolved V genes, and the cause of the others is not known. For this sample there are 130,000 to 150,000 clones; roughly 79% appear just once. Around 8.7% of the sample belongs to the ten largest clones. The sample taken for sequencing was peripheral blood. All receptors come from a man between 45 and 60 years old with active or convalescent COVID-19.

The chain carries TRBV9 and TRBJ2-6, with unresolved D. The ends were cut back, 0 bases at V and 2 bases at J, with 6 bases in the middle. CDR1 and CDR2 (germline): SGDLS, YYNGEE. The CDR3 runs to 15 residues. The CDR3 coding sequence is TGTGCCAGCAGCGTAGATGGCCCTGGGGCCAACGTCCTGACTTTC. Its translation is CASSVDGPGANVLTF.

This clone was observed a handful of times. The V call is TRBV27, the J call TRBJ1-4, with a weak D call TRBD1 (5 bases). The CDR3 covers 14 residues. V was trimmed by 0 bases and J by 10 bases, leaving 12 bases between them. Germline V gene data show CDR1 as MNHEY and CDR2 as SMNVEV (reference sequence). CDR3 sequence (DNA): TGTGCCAGCAGTTTATCAGGGACGGGGGGAAAACTGTTTTTT. Protein: CASSLSGTGGKLFF.

The rearrangement joins TRBV6-6 to TRBJ2-1, with a tentative D call TRBD1 (5 bases). The CDR3 length is 13 residues. The germline CDR1 and CDR2 sequences are MNHNY and SVGAGI (reference sequence). V dropped 6 bases and J dropped 5 bases, with 11 bases sitting between them. The CDR3 nucleotides read TGTGCCAGCAGCCGCGACAGAGACAATGAGCAGTTCTTC. As protein: CASSRDRDNEQFF.

The chain uses TRBV7-9 and TRBJ2-7; D is ambiguous. The CDR3 extends over 11 amino acids. The V end was cut by 5 bases, the J end by 5 bases, with 7 bases between. The germline V gene has CDR1 SEHNR and CDR2 FQNEAQ (reference sequence). CDR3 residues: CASSLRDEQYF. DNA for the CDR3: TGTGCCAGCAGCCTGCGCGACGAGCAGTACTTC.

The V gene is TRBV6-1, the J gene TRBJ2-2; 7 nucleotides match TRBD2. CDR3 length: 17 amino acids. The germline CDR1 and CDR2 sequences are MNHNS and SASEGT. J gave up 3 bases and V 4 bases, and 11 bases lay outside the gene matches. This CDR3 is CASSGRGSGMYTGELFF. As DNA, the CDR3 is TGTGCCAGCAGTGGGAGGGGAAGCGGGATGTACACCGGGGAGCTGTTTTTT.

This sequence joins TRBV6-1 and TRBJ1-5; no reliable D call. CDR3 length: 15 residues. Trimming stripped 3 bases from V and 0 bases from J, with 9 bases between. CDR1 and CDR2 (germline): MNHNS, SASEGT. CDR3 sequence (DNA): TGTGCCAGCAGTGATATGTATTATAGCAATCAGCCCCAGCATTTT. The encoded protein is CASSDMYYSNQPQHF.